The clone carrying this T cell receptor beta chain was seen only once. Germline-derived CDR1 and CDR2 are GTSNPN and SVGIG (reference sequence). V lost 0 bases, J lost 7 bases, and 11 bases stayed unmatched. CDR3 length: 17 amino acids. Source study methods: Using reference gene primer amplification, nucleated cell counts were estimated. Sequenced by immunoSEQ multiplex PCR; TCRdb stores in-frame clones only, minus some. V and J calls and clone size are those listed in that table; D and trimming were worked out from the DNA. The sample contains 150,000 to 200,000 clones, 80% to 90% of which appear only once. The data derive from a study of blood T cell repertoires in COVID-19. The wider study: Samples taken during acute and convalescent COVID-19 were collected in the United States, Italy and Spain. T cells, B-cell-depleted T cells, or PBMCs provided the cDNA or gDNA that served as material.

V and J are TRBV30 and TRBJ2-1; TRBD1 matches 11 bases. This receptor was taken from a human donor with active or convalescent COVID-19. The donor label of this sample is uncertain. Sequenced: peripheral blood. CDR3 sequence reads: CAWSVFLGQGATNEQFF. The CDR3 coding sequence is TGTGCCTGGAGTGTCTTCCTTGGACAGGGGGCGACTAATGAGCAGTTCTTC.